This TCR beta chain is from a study of T-cell memory formation after mild COVID-19. General study results and limits: The pre-infection memory compartment contained some responding clones, suggesting cross-reactive memory joined. Whether day 37 second-wave clones are SARS-CoV-2-specific was not confirmed.

This clonotype has just a few counts. Antigen: not known. TCRdb reanalysed the 5' RACE reads using MiXCR and keeps one entry per CDR3 protein. Of under 700,000 distinct CDR3 sequences in the sample, about 20% were seen once. V lost 6 bases, J lost 8 bases, and 13 bases stayed unmatched. The CDR3 covers 17 residues. The sequence came from an adult woman who had mild COVID-19 (a few samples of this study predate the infection). Cell type and time point are not known. The chain is built from TRBV12-3 or TRBV12-4 and TRBJ2-1; TRBD2 matches at 13 bases. What was sequenced was PBMCs or a T cell subset sorted from them (not recorded which). CDR3 protein: CASSFSSLAGGQDEQFF. CDR3 sequence (DNA): TGTGCCAGCAGCTTTTCCTCACTAGCGGGGGGGCAAGATGAGCAGTTCTTC.